Listed here are 17 T cell receptor beta chains from one sample, sequenced in a study of technical replicates of blood from several donors. Data came from immunoSEQ multiplex PCR; TCRdb stores just in-frame clones and leaves some out. The sample contains some 78,000 clones, about 93% of which appear only once. Sequencing was performed on T cells isolated from PBMCs. The receptor source for this set is a human donor in good health.

The chain couples TRBV7-6 to TRBJ2-7, with 12 nucleotides matching TRBD2. There are 16 residues in the CDR3. The V segment lost 5 bases and the J segment 4 bases; nucleotides outside the gene matches: 9. CDR1 SGHVS and CDR2 FNYEAQ come from the germline V gene. CDR3 DNA sequence: TGTGCCAGCAGCCCAGGGACTAGCGGGTCGGGGTACGAGCAGTACTTC. Its translation: CASSPGTSGSGYEQYF. Drawing the rest from reference TRBV7-6 and TRBJ2-7, the complete variable domain is GAGVSQSPRYKVTKRGQDVALRCDPISGHVSLYWYRQALGQGPEFLTYFNYEAQQDKSGLPNDRFSAERPEGSISTLTIQRTEQRDSAMYRCASSPGTSGSGYEQYFGPGTRLTVT.

The chain couples TRBV7-9 to TRBJ1-2, with TRBD1 as a possible D gene (5 bases). Germline assignment: CDR1 SEHNR and CDR2 FQNEAQ (reference sequence). Trimming removed 2 bases at V and 3 bases at J, with 7 bases between. The length of the CDR3 is 13 residues. Here the CDR3 reads CASSLPGYYGYTF. In nucleotides, the CDR3 is TGTGCCAGCAGCTTACCAGGGTACTATGGCTACACCTTC.

The chain has TRBV27 and TRBJ2-7; 8 bases are shared with TRBD2. Germline lookup yields CDR1 MNHEY and CDR2 SMNVEV (reference sequence). This CDR3 is 14 amino acids long. The V gene end was trimmed by 5 bases and the J gene end by 3 bases; junction bases not matched to a gene: 6. The CDR3 DNA reads as TGTGCCAGCAGTGATGGCACTAGCGGCTACGAGCAGTACTTC. It translates to CASSDGTSGYEQYF.

This clone came up once. The chain couples TRBV9 to TRBJ1-4; 7 positions agree with TRBD1. This CDR3 comprises 15 residues. With 2 bases clipped from V and 2 bases from J, the junction kept 3 bases outside the gene matches. CDR1 and CDR2 (germline): SGDLS, YYNGEE. CDR3 sequence: CASSVWGQTNEKLFF. Here the CDR3 DNA reads TGTGCCAGCAGCGTTTGGGGACAGACTAATGAAAAACTGTTTTTT.

This clone was detected a few times. The gene calls are TRBV29-1 and TRBJ1-1; 7 bases map to TRBD1. J was trimmed by 3 bases and V by 6 bases; bases with no gene match: 10. The CDR3 covers 14 residues. CDR1 and CDR2 from the germline V gene are SQVTM and ANQGSEA. The CDR3 loop reads CSVITGASHTEAFF. The CDR3, as DNA: TGCAGCGTGATAACAGGGGCCTCGCACACTGAAGCTTTCTTT.

The CDR3: CSFSSGRDPDTQYF. The CDR3 nucleotides read TGCAGCTTTTCTAGCGGGAGGGACCCAGATACGCAGTATTTT. The chain couples TRBV29-1 to TRBJ2-3; 12 bases match TRBD2. Germline CDR1 SQVTM, CDR2 ANQGSEA. This CDR3 comprises 14 residues. The trim removed 8 bases at V and 4 bases at J, leaving 7 bases unmatched.

The genes are TRBV19 and TRBJ2-1, with unresolved D. V lost 6 bases and J 4 bases, leaving 16 bases between the germline ends. This CDR3 has 15 residues. Germline values: CDR1 LNHDA, CDR2 SQIVND (reference sequence). In nucleotides, the CDR3 is TGTGCCAGTAGCTCACAGAACTCGGAATACAATGAGCAGTTCTTC. Residues: CASSSQNSEYNEQFF.

In its sample, this clone was seen a few times. This chain joins TRBV2 and TRBJ1-6; no clear D. Trimming removed 0 bases from V and 8 bases from J, with 11 bases in between. The CDR3 has 15 amino acids. CDR1 and CDR2 from the germline V gene are SNHLY and FYNNEI. The CDR3 sequence is CASSEALQKYSPLHF. The CDR3 bases are TGTGCCAGCAGTGAAGCGCTACAGAAGTATTCACCCCTCCACTTT.

The V call is TRBV27, the J call TRBJ2-7; 9 nucleotides match TRBD1. Looked up from germline, CDR1 is MNHEY and CDR2 is SMNVEV (reference sequence). With 3 bases clipped from V and 4 bases from J, the junction kept 7 bases outside the gene matches. The CDR3 spans 15 residues. The CDR3 nucleotides read TGTGCCAGCAGTTTTGGTACAGGGGGCTTATACGAGCAGTACTTC. Residues: CASSFGTGGLYEQYF.

V usage is TRBV4-1 and J usage is TRBJ2-7, with no clear D. Germline V gives CDR1 MGHRA, CDR2 YSYEKL. This CDR3 has 14 residues. V lost 2 bases and J lost 0, with 8 bases in between. The CDR3 DNA is TGCGCCAGCAGCCAAACATCCCTCTCCTACGAGCAGTACTTC. Its protein is CASSQTSLSYEQYF.

CDR3 residues: CASSVVTGEGTQYF. CDR3 DNA: TGTGCCAGCAGCGTAGTTACAGGGGAAGGGACCCAGTACTTC. The rearrangement links TRBV9 to TRBJ2-5, with 7 nucleotides matching TRBD1. V lost 0 bases and J lost 7; bases outside the gene matches: 6. The CDR3 length is 14 residues. Germline V gene sequence: CDR1 SGDLS, CDR2 YYNGEE.

This chain uses TRBV30 with TRBJ2-5; TRBD2 aligns across 8 bases. CDR1 and CDR2 (germline): GTSNPN, SVGIG (reference sequence). The CDR3 sequence is 12 residues long. With 4 bases clipped from V and 3 bases from J, the junction kept 1 base outside the gene matches. The CDR3 loop reads CAWMGLEETQYF. The DNA of the CDR3 is TGTGCCTGGATGGGACTAGAAGAGACCCAGTACTTC.

A single count supports this clone. The chain joins TRBV5-1 to TRBJ2-1; 11 positions agree with TRBD2. Germline V gene data show CDR1 as SGHRS and CDR2 as YFSETQ. V gave up 4 bases and J gave up 4 bases; unmatched junction bases: 10. The CDR3 loop spans 17 amino acids. CDR3 sequence (DNA): TGCGCCAGCAGCCCCGCGGGATTAGCGGGAGGGTACAATGAGCAGTTCTTC. Translated, it gives CASSPAGLAGGYNEQFF.

The chain joins TRBV4-1 to TRBJ2-6; D gene ambiguous. V lost 2 bases, J lost 4 bases, and 6 bases lay in between. Germline V gene data show CDR1 as MGHRA and CDR2 as YSYEKL. The CDR3 has 14 amino acids. CDR3 region: CASSQYTGANVLTF. DNA for the CDR3: TGCGCCAGCAGCCAATATACAGGGGCCAACGTCCTGACTTTC.

The chain employs TRBV5-1 and TRBJ2-2, with TRBD2 matching over 10 bases. V lost 3 bases and J lost 6; bases outside the gene matches: 5. Germline CDR1 SGHRS, CDR2 YFSETQ. The CDR3 spans 15 residues. CDR3 sequence: CASSSSGRAAGELFF. The CDR3 DNA is TGCGCCAGCAGCTCCAGCGGGAGGGCCGCCGGGGAGCTGTTTTTT.

The genes are TRBV28 and TRBJ2-2; D possibly corresponds to TRBD1 (5 bases). Germline V lookup: CDR1 MDHEN, CDR2 SYDVKM. This CDR3 spans 15 amino acids. Trimming stripped 2 bases from V and 1 base from J, with 8 bases between. CDR3 nucleotide sequence: TGTGCCAGCAGTTTAGCAGGGATGAACACCGGGGAGCTGTTTTTT. Its translation: CASSLAGMNTGELFF.

The V and J genes are TRBV6-1 and TRBJ1-6; TRBD1 matches at 10 bases. The germline gives CDR1 MNHNS, CDR2 SASEGT. The CDR3 covers 16 residues. Losses at the gene ends were 0 bases for V and 8 bases for J; bases not matched to a gene: 4. The DNA of the CDR3 is TGTGCCAGCAGTGAAGCGGGGACAGGGGTTTATTCACCCCTCCACTTT. Amino acids: CASSEAGTGVYSPLHF.